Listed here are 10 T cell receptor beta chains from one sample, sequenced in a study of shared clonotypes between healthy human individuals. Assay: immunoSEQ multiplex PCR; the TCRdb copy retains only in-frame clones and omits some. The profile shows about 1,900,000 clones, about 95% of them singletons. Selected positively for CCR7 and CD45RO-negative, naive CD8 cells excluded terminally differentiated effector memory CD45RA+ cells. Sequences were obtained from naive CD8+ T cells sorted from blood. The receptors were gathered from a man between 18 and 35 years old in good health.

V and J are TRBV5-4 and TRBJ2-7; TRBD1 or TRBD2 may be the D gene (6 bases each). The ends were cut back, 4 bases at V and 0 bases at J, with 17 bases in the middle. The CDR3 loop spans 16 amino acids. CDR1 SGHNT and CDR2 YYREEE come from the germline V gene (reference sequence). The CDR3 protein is CASSAGVSGHSYEQYF. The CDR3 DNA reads TGTGCCAGCAGCGCAGGGGTTAGCGGCCACTCCTACGAGCAGTACTTC.

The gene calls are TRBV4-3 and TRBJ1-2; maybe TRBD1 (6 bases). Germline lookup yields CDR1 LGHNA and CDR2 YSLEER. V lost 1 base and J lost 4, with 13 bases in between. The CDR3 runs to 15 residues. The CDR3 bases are TGCGCCAGCAGCCAAGGGGTAGGAGGGGGCTATGGCTACACCTTC. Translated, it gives CASSQGVGGGYGYTF.

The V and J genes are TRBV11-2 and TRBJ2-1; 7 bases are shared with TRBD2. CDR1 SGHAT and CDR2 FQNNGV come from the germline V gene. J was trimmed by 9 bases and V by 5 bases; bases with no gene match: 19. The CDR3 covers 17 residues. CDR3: CASSATGTIGLGGEQFF. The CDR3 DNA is TGTGCCAGCAGCGCGACCGGGACTATAGGGTTGGGTGGTGAGCAGTTCTTC.

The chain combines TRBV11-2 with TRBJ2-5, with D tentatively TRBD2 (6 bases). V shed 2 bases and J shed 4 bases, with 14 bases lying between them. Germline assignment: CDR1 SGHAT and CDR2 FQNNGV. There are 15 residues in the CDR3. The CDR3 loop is CASSLSGESAETQYF. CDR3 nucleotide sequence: TGTGCCAGCAGCTTATCGGGAGAGAGCGCAGAGACCCAGTACTTC.

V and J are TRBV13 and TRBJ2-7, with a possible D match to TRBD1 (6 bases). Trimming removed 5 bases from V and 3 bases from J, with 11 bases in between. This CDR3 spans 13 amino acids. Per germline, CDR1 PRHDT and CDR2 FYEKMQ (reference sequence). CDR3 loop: CASSPEQGYEQYF. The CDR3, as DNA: TGTGCCAGCAGCCCGGAACAGGGCTACGAGCAGTACTTC.

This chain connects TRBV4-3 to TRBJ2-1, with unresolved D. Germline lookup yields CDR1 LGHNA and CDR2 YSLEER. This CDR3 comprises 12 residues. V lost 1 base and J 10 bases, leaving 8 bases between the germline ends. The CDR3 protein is CASSQVPGEQFF. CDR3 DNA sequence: TGCGCCAGCAGCCAAGTCCCAGGAGAGCAGTTCTTC.

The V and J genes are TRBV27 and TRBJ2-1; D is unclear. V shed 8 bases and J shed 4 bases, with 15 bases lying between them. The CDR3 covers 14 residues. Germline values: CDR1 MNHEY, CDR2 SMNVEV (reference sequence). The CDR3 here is CASASDGTYNEQFF. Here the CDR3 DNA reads TGTGCCAGCGCCTCGGATGGAACTTACAATGAGCAGTTCTTC.

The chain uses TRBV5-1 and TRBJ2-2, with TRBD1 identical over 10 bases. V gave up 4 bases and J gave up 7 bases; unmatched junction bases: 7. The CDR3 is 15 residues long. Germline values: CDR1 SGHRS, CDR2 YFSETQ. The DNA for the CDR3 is TGCGCCAGCAGCGCCCGGGACAGGGGTCACGGGGAGCTGTTTTTT. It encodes CASSARDRGHGELFF.

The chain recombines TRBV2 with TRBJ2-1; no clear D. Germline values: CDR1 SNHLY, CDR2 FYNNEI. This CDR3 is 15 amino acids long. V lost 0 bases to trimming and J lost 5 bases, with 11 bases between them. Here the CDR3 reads CASSEASEENNEQFF. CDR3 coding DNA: TGTGCCAGCAGTGAAGCGAGCGAGGAAAACAATGAGCAGTTCTTC. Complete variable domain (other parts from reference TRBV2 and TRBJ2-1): EPEVTQTPSHQVTQMGQEVILRCVPISNHLYFYWYRQILGQKVEFLVSFYNNEISEKSEIFDDQFSVERPDGSNFTLKIRSTKLEDSAMYFCASSEASEENNEQFFGPGTRLTVL.

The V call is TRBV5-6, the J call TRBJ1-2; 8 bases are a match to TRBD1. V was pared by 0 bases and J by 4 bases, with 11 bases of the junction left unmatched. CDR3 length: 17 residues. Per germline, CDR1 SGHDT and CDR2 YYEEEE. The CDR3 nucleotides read TGTGCCAGCAGCTTGGGCGGCAGGGGGCCCCAGGGCTATGGCTACACCTTC. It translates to CASSLGGRGPQGYGYTF. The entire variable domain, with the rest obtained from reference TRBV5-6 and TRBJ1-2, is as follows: DAGVTQSPTHLIKTRGQQVTLRCSPKSGHDTVSWYQQALGQGPQFIFQYYEEEERQRGNFPDRFSGHQFPNYSSELNVNALLLGDSALYLCASSLGGRGPQGYGYTFGSGTRLTVV.